Listed here are 27 T cell receptor beta chains from one sample, sequenced in a study of OX40 agonist ivuxolimab in advanced cancers. The protocol was immunoSEQ multiplex PCR, while the TCRdb copy is restricted to in-frame clones and leaves out a portion. The data show 60,000 or so clones, 84% seen once. The sample here was CD4+ or CD8+ T cells sorted from blood, taken in a trial of the OX40 agonist ivuxolimab. The source is an adult with an advanced solid tumor such as melanoma, head and neck, liver or kidney cancer.

V is TRBV6-5 and J is TRBJ2-2; TRBD2 is a possible D gene (5 bases). V was pared by 5 bases and J by 5 bases, with 15 bases between. CDR1 is MNHEY and CDR2 is SVGAGI in the germline V gene. The CDR3 spans 15 residues. The CDR3 bases are TGTGCCAGCAGTATGACTTCCCCGGGGACCGGGGAGCTGTTTTTT. This gives the protein CASSMTSPGTGELFF.

The chain recombines TRBV15 with TRBJ1-3; unclear D gene. V lost 0 bases, J lost 4 bases, and 4 bases lay in between. Germline lookup yields CDR1 LNHNV and CDR2 YYDKDF (reference sequence). The CDR3 extends over 13 amino acids. The CDR3 region is CATSRDVGNTIYF. DNA of the CDR3: TGTGCCACCAGCAGAGATGTAGGAAACACCATATATTTT.

CDR3 loop: CASSLTGREQPQHF. The DNA of the CDR3 is TGCGCCAGCAGCTTGACAGGGAGGGAACAGCCCCAGCATTTT. This sequence joins TRBV5-1 and TRBJ1-5; TRBD1 is a possible D gene (6 bases). Trimming removed 1 base from V and 7 bases from J, with 12 bases in between. The CDR3 loop spans 14 amino acids. In germline, CDR1 is SGHRS, CDR2 YFSETQ. Looking up the rest from reference TRBV5-1 and TRBJ1-5 gives the full variable domain: KAGVTQTPRYLIKTRGQQVTLSCSPISGHRSVSWYQQTPGQGLQFLFEYFSETQRNKGNFPGRFSGRQFSNSRSEMNVSTLELGDSALYLCASSLTGREQPQHFGDGTRLSIL.

Points on this clone: The junction shows a germline mismatch at one end, possibly a read error. The chain couples TRBV19 to TRBJ2-3, with D hard to call. Germline CDR1 LNHDA, CDR2 SQIVND (reference sequence). CDR3 length equals 14 residues. The CDR3 coding sequence is TGTGCCAGTAGTCCATCATCCCGCACGGATACGCAGTATTTT. Translated: CASSPSSRTDTQYF. Full variable domain (rest looked up from reference TRBV19 and TRBJ2-3): DGGITQSPKYLFRKEGQNVTLSCEQNLNHDAMYWYRQDPGQGLRLIYYSQIVNDFQKGDIAEGYSVSREKKESFPLTVTSAQKNPTAFYLCASSPSSRTDTQYFGPGTRLTVL.

This chain's CDR3 is CASSRPLRGKTEAFF. DNA for the CDR3: TGCGCCAGCAGCCGTCCTCTGAGGGGGAAAACTGAAGCTTTCTTT. The chain joins TRBV4-1 to TRBJ1-1; perhaps TRBD1 as D (6 bases). This CDR3 contains 15 residues. CDR1 is MGHRA and CDR2 is YSYEKL in the germline V gene. Trimming removed 4 bases at V and 5 bases at J, with 17 bases between.

The rearrangement links TRBV19 to TRBJ1-3; D is undetermined. The CDR3 contains 13 residues. Trimming removed 3 bases from V and 4 bases from J, with 7 bases in between. Germline V gives CDR1 LNHDA, CDR2 SQIVND (reference sequence). DNA of the CDR3: TGTGCCAGTAGTATTGGGTTCGGAAACACCATATATTTT. Translated: CASSIGFGNTIYF. The complete variable domain, with remaining parts taken from reference TRBV19 and TRBJ1-3, reads DGGITQSPKYLFRKEGQNVTLSCEQNLNHDAMYWYRQDPGQGLRLIYYSQIVNDFQKGDIAEGYSVSREKKESFPLTVTSAQKNPTAFYLCASSIGFGNTIYFGEGSWLTVV.

The count of this clone is one. The CDR3 region is CASSQTRGEQFF. The CDR3 DNA reads as TGTGCCAGCAGCCAAACTAGAGGTGAGCAGTTCTTC. This chain uses TRBV14 with TRBJ2-1, with D perhaps TRBD2 (5 bases). Germline loops: CDR1 SGHDN, CDR2 FVKESK. V lost 2 bases to trimming and J lost 9 bases, with 8 bases between them. The CDR3 consists of 12 residues. Using reference TRBV14 and TRBJ2-1 for the parts outside the CDR3, the full variable domain is EAGVTQFPSHSVIEKGQTVTLRCDPISGHDNLYWYRRVMGKEIKFLLHFVKESKQDESGMPNNRFLAERTGGTYSTLKVQPAELEDSGVYFCASSQTRGEQFFGPGTRLTVL.

The chain is built from TRBV5-8 and TRBJ2-7; D gene ambiguous. Trimming removed 0 bases at V and 2 bases at J, with 12 bases between. Germline V CDR1 and CDR2: SGHTS, YDEGEE. The CDR3 extends over 15 amino acids. The CDR3 loop reads CASSLVYDPTYEQYF. For the CDR3, the DNA is TGTGCCAGCAGCTTGGTCTACGACCCCACCTACGAGCAGTACTTC.

This clone was counted a few times. V gene TRBV4-2 combines with J gene TRBJ1-3, with no clear D. Germline V gene lookup returns CDR1 LGHNA and CDR2 YNFKEQ. The V end was cut by 0 bases, the J end by 2 bases, with 8 bases between. CDR3 length: 15 amino acids. CDR3 nucleotide sequence: TGTGCCAGCAGCCAAGATAGGGCAGCTGGAAACACCATATATTTT. Residues: CASSQDRAAGNTIYF.

Here the CDR3 DNA reads TGTGCCAGCAGCCCCGTGACAGGGCGAGGCACTGAAGCTTTCTTT. The encoded protein is CASSPVTGRGTEAFF. V gene TRBV11-2 combines with J gene TRBJ1-1; 7 bases match TRBD1. This CDR3 is built from 15 residues. After removal of 5 bases from V and 4 bases from J, the junction contained 10 bases not matched to a gene. Germline-derived CDR1 and CDR2 are SGHAT and FQNNGV.

About this clone itself: Germline and junction disagree at one end, which may indicate a read error. The J gene is TRBJ1-5, the V gene TRBV29-1, with D possibly being TRBD1 (5 bases). The CDR3 totals 12 residues. Germline CDR1 reads SQVTM; CDR2 reads ANQGSEA. CDR3 DNA sequence: TGCAGCGTTCGACAGCCAGATCAGTCCCAGCATTTT. Translating it yields CSVRQPDQSQHF. The whole variable domain, filled in from reference TRBV29-1 and TRBJ1-5, reads SAVISQKPSRDICQRGTSLTIQCQVDSQVTMMFWYRQQPGQSLTLIATANQGSEATYESGFVIDKFPISRPNLTFSTLTVSNMSPEDSSIYLCSVRQPDQSQHFGDGTRLSIL.

V and J are TRBV27 and TRBJ2-3; D not resolved. The CDR3 has 15 residues. CDR1 is MNHEY, CDR2 SMNVEV, per germline (reference sequence). V lost 5 bases and J lost 1, with 13 bases in between. The CDR3 region is CASSPRWDRTDTQYF. The CDR3 DNA reads as TGTGCCAGCAGTCCCAGATGGGATCGCACAGATACGCAGTATTTT.

This clone was counted ten times or more. The rearrangement links TRBV2 to TRBJ1-1; D is possibly TRBD1 (6 bases). V lost 7 bases and J 4 bases, leaving 19 bases between the germline ends. Germline V lookup: CDR1 SNHLY, CDR2 FYNNEI. The CDR3 is 15 residues long. CDR3: CASTRGGTGGTEAFF. The CDR3 DNA reads as TGTGCCAGCACTCGGGGGGGCACCGGGGGCACTGAAGCTTTCTTT.

The chain recombines TRBV5-4 with TRBJ2-7; no definite D call. The germline V gene encodes CDR1 SGHNT and CDR2 YYREEE (reference sequence). The CDR3 runs 14 residues. Trimming removed 0 bases at V and 6 bases at J, with 13 bases between. In DNA form, the CDR3 reads TGTGCCAGCAGCTTGGGTTTTGGCTCCCCCGAGCAGTACTTC. Protein product: CASSLGFGSPEQYF.

The chain has TRBV5-5 and TRBJ1-1, with a possible D match to TRBD1 (6 bases). CDR3 length: 15 residues. Trimming took off 0 bases at V and 3 bases at J, with 12 bases between the two ends. Germline V lookup: CDR1 SGHKS, CDR2 YYEKEE (reference sequence). This CDR3 reads CASSLGRGRYTEAFF. The DNA of the CDR3 is TGTGCCAGCAGCTTGGGAAGGGGGAGATACACTGAAGCTTTCTTT.

This sequence joins TRBV6-5 and TRBJ1-4; 8 bases fit TRBD1. This CDR3 is built from 14 residues. J gave up 8 bases and V 6 bases, and 8 bases lay outside the gene matches. Germline V gives CDR1 MNHEY, CDR2 SVGAGI. CDR3 residues: CASRPGGREEKLFF. The CDR3 region has the DNA TGTGCCAGCAGGCCAGGGGGCCGGGAAGAAAAACTGTTTTTT.

Comment on this clone: Other DNA sequences in the sample encode the same CDR3. The chain uses TRBV5-1 and TRBJ1-2; TRBD1 might be the D (6 bases). Trimming stripped 7 bases from V and 5 bases from J, with 15 bases between. Per the germline V gene, CDR1 is SGHRS and CDR2 is YFSETQ. This CDR3 is 13 amino acids long. The CDR3 region has the DNA TGCGCCAGCCGCGAACAGGGACCTTATGGCTACACCTTC. It translates to CASREQGPYGYTF.

This clone was detected ten times or more. The CDR3 here is CASSLDRDNQPQHF. CDR3 nucleotide sequence: TGTGCCAGCTCACTGGACAGGGACAATCAGCCCCAGCATTTT. The chain carries TRBV18 and TRBJ1-5; 8 bases agree with TRBD1. V lost 4 bases and J lost 3; bases outside the gene matches: 2. CDR1 and CDR2 from the germline V gene are KGHSH and LQKENI. This CDR3 has 14 amino acids.

The chain couples TRBV18 to TRBJ1-2; no clear D. V was pared by 0 bases and J by 0 bases, with 11 bases between. Germline V CDR1 and CDR2: KGHSH, LQKENI. This CDR3 is 16 amino acids long. The CDR3 sequence is CASSPPEGSANYGYTF. As DNA, the CDR3 is TGTGCCAGCTCACCACCGGAGGGTTCAGCTAACTATGGCTACACCTTC.

The chain links TRBV27 to TRBJ1-2; D is possibly TRBD1 (6 bases). CDR1 is MNHEY, CDR2 SMNVEV, per germline (reference sequence). Trimming pared 8 bases from V and 6 bases from J, leaving 19 bases between. CDR3 length: 14 residues. In DNA form, the CDR3 reads TGTGCCAGCCGCTTAAGGGGGGGGAGGGATGGCTACACCTTC. This encodes CASRLRGGRDGYTF.

The genes are TRBV5-1 and TRBJ2-3, with D tentatively TRBD2 (6 bases). The V and J ends lost 0 bases and 2 bases respectively, with 7 bases between them. CDR1 and CDR2 (germline): SGHRS, YFSETQ. The length of the CDR3 is 14 residues. CDR3 in DNA: TGCGCCAGCAGCTTGGGGACTACCACAGATACGCAGTATTTT. This codes for CASSLGTTTDTQYF.

The chain combines TRBV7-9 with TRBJ2-7; the D gene could be TRBD1 or TRBD2 (6 bases each). Between the trimmed V and J ends, which lost 2 bases and 6 bases, there was a span of 14 bases. The CDR3 length is 14 residues. The germline CDR1 and CDR2 sequences are SEHNR and FQNEAQ (reference sequence). In nucleotides, the CDR3 is TGTGCCAGCAGCTTACACCCACAGGGAGGCGAGCAGTACTTC. Translation gives CASSLHPQGGEQYF.

The J gene is TRBJ1-5, the V gene TRBV7-2; no clear D. The CDR3 is 15 amino acids. The germline V gene has CDR1 SGHTA and CDR2 FQGNSA. The V end was cut by 1 base, the J end by 0 bases, with 7 bases between. CDR3 residues: CASSLGAASNQPQHF. The CDR3 DNA reads TGTGCCAGCAGCTTAGGAGCAGCTAGCAATCAGCCCCAGCATTTT.

This clone was observed a single time. V usage is TRBV4-2 and J usage is TRBJ2-3; the D is unclear. The length of the CDR3 is 14 residues. V lost 4 bases and J lost 0, with 8 bases in between. The germline gives CDR1 LGHNA, CDR2 YNFKEQ. In DNA form, the CDR3 reads TGTGCCAGCAGCCCTAGGCGTAGCACAGATACGCAGTATTTT. It is translated as CASSPRRSTDTQYF.

The genes are TRBV7-2 and TRBJ1-3, with a tentative D call TRBD1 (5 bases). The CDR3 totals 14 residues. Between the trimmed V and J ends, which lost 3 bases and 8 bases, there was a span of 14 bases. Germline CDR1 is SGHTA and CDR2 is FQGNSA. CDR3 in DNA: TGTGCCAGCAGCTTTAGACAGTCGGTGGACACCATATATTTT. This gives the protein CASSFRQSVDTIYF.

The chain combines TRBV13 with TRBJ2-1, with 12 bases lining up with TRBD2. V shed 2 bases, J shed 7 bases, and the junction held 12 bases outside the gene matches. The length of the CDR3 is 18 residues. From germline, CDR1 is PRHDT and CDR2 FYEKMQ (reference sequence). The CDR3 DNA reads as TGTGCCAGCAGCTTAATGGCCTACTCTAGCGGGAGGGGGAATGAGCAGTTCTTC. Encoded protein: CASSLMAYSSGRGNEQFF.

The rearrangement uses TRBV29-1 and TRBJ2-5; 8 nucleotides align to TRBD1. The germline V gene has CDR1 SQVTM and CDR2 ANQGSEA. V dropped 3 bases and J dropped 4; count of bases not matched to a gene: 13. The length of the CDR3 is 16 residues. The CDR3 nucleotides are TGCAGCGTTGAGATTTTGGGACAGGCCCTCGGAGAGACCCAGTACTTC. Translating it yields CSVEILGQALGETQYF.